Listed here are 19 T cell receptor beta chains from one sample, sequenced in a study of T cell changes during pregnancy in multiple sclerosis. Profiled with immunoSEQ multiplex PCR; TCRdb holds only in-frame clones, not every one. The sample yields about 40,000 clones, approximately 91% seen once. Input material: PBMCs (not recorded whether the cells were cultured). Every receptor here comes from a female donor with multiple sclerosis, enrolled in a pregnancy study.

The chain combines TRBV6-1 with TRBJ1-5; D may be TRBD1 (5 bases). The CDR3 has 15 residues. Trimming removed 3 bases from V and 7 bases from J, with 16 bases in between. Germline assignment: CDR1 MNHNS and CDR2 SASEGT. The CDR3 DNA follows: TGTGCCAGCAGTGAGAGGTGGGGCTCCGGCCAGCCCCAGCATTTT. Translation gives CASSERWGSGQPQHF.

J is TRBJ2-2 and V is TRBV4-2; unclear D gene. This CDR3 has 14 amino acids. Germline values: CDR1 LGHNA, CDR2 YNFKEQ. V was trimmed by 1 base and J by 3 bases, leaving 6 bases between them. The CDR3 loop reads CASSQGLDTGELFF. The CDR3 nucleotides read TGTGCCAGCAGCCAAGGCCTAGACACCGGGGAGCTGTTTTTT.

The V gene is TRBV30, the J gene TRBJ1-5, with TRBD1 matching 8 bases. Germline CDR1 reads GTSNPN; CDR2 reads SVGIG (reference sequence). This CDR3 has 12 amino acids. V lost 7 bases to trimming and J lost 7 bases; unmatched junction nucleotides: 6. Written as DNA, the CDR3 is TGTGCCTCCGGACAGGGTGGACAGCCCCAGCATTTT. It specifies CASGQGGQPQHF.

A note on this clone: The junction and the germline gene differ at one end; a read error may be behind it. V and J are TRBV9 and TRBJ2-7; D might be TRBD1 (5 bases). Germline CDR1 SGDLS, CDR2 YYNGEE. The CDR3 is 14 residues long. CDR3 loop: CASGVDSQVYEQYF. DNA for the CDR3: TGTGCCAGCGGCGTAGACTCACAGGTCTACGAGCAGTACTTC.

There are a few counts of this clone. This chain uses TRBV13 with TRBJ1-1, with D tentatively TRBD1 (6 bases). This CDR3 spans 15 amino acids. Germline loops: CDR1 PRHDT, CDR2 FYEKMQ (reference sequence). V was clipped by 5 bases and J by 4 bases, with 17 bases between them. In DNA, the CDR3 is TGTGCCAGCAGCCAAGAAGGGGGATGGAGCACTGAAGCTTTCTTT. Its protein is CASSQEGGWSTEAFF.

This chain joins TRBV5-1 and TRBJ1-2; tentatively, D is TRBD1 (6 bases). Germline loops: CDR1 SGHRS, CDR2 YFSETQ. Trimming took 0 bases from V and 4 from J, leaving 13 bases between them. The CDR3 spans 15 residues. The CDR3 here is CASSLAGGASYGYTF. Written as DNA, the CDR3 is TGCGCCAGCAGCTTGGCCGGGGGGGCTAGCTATGGCTACACCTTC.

In its sample, this clone was seen once. The chain is built from TRBV28 and TRBJ1-4, with D hard to call. CDR1 is MDHEN, CDR2 SYDVKM, per germline. Trimming removed 4 bases at V and 0 bases at J, with 12 bases between. The length of the CDR3 is 16 residues. CDR3 in DNA: TGTGCCAGCAGTTCGCCTACGACACCAACTAATGAAAAACTGTTTTTT. Protein: CASSSPTTPTNEKLFF.

The chain combines TRBV6-5 with TRBJ2-7; tentative D call: TRBD1 (6 bases). CDR1 is MNHEY and CDR2 is SVGAGI in the germline V gene. There are 13 residues in the CDR3. Trimming removed 5 bases at V and 3 bases at J, with 11 bases between. The CDR3 bases are TGTGCCAGCAGTACAACAGGGAACTACGAGCAGTACTTC. As protein: CASSTTGNYEQYF.

This chain links TRBV10-2 with TRBJ2-7; 14 bases map to TRBD2. The CDR3 is 16 amino acids. V gave up 3 bases and J gave up 3 bases; unmatched junction bases: 4. CDR1 is WSHSY, CDR2 SAAADI, per germline. The CDR3: CASSEPGLAGGYEQYF. As DNA, the CDR3 is TGCGCCAGCAGTGAACCCGGACTAGCGGGGGGCTACGAGCAGTACTTC.

J is TRBJ2-1 and V is TRBV29-1, with D possibly TRBD1 on 5 matching bases. With 2 bases removed from V and 0 bases from J, the gap between germline ends came to 11 bases. CDR1 and CDR2 from the germline V gene are SQVTM and ANQGSEA. The CDR3 runs 15 residues. The CDR3 protein is CSVETGHSSYNEQFF. The DNA of the CDR3 is TGCAGCGTTGAAACAGGTCATAGCTCCTACAATGAGCAGTTCTTC.

The genes are TRBV28 and TRBJ2-7, with no clear D. The CDR3 is 13 amino acids. Deletions cut 2 bases from V and 3 bases from J, with 8 bases between. The germline V gene has CDR1 MDHEN and CDR2 SYDVKM. CDR3 bases: TGTGCCAGCAGTTTAGGAAGACTCTACGAGCAGTACTTC. It codes for CASSLGRLYEQYF. Full variable domain (outside the CDR3, taken from reference TRBV28 and TRBJ2-7): DVKVTQSSRYLVKRTGEKVFLECVQDMDHENMFWYRQDPGLGLRLIYFSYDVKMKEKGDIPEGYSVSREKKERFSLILESASTNQTSMYLCASSLGRLYEQYFGPGTRLTVT.

The V and J genes are TRBV5-1 and TRBJ2-1, with 8 bases fitting TRBD1. Germline CDR1 reads SGHRS; CDR2 reads YFSETQ. The V segment lost 1 base and the J segment 8 bases; nucleotides outside the gene matches: 8. CDR3 size: 15 residues. CDR3 in DNA: TGCGCCAGCAGCTTGAACCAGGGGGCGCGTGATGAGCAGTTCTTC. It translates to CASSLNQGARDEQFF. The full variable domain, with the rest looked up from reference TRBV5-1 and TRBJ2-1, is KAGVTQTPRYLIKTRGQQVTLSCSPISGHRSVSWYQQTPGQGLQFLFEYFSETQRNKGNFPGRFSGRQFSNSRSEMNVSTLELGDSALYLCASSLNQGARDEQFFGPGTRLTVL.

The rearrangement joins TRBV5-6 to TRBJ2-7; no reliable D call. CDR3 length: 11 amino acids. The V gene's germline CDR1 is SGHDT and CDR2 YYEEEE. V was clipped by 3 bases and J by 3 bases, with 4 bases between them. CDR3 bases: TGTGCCAGCAGCTATAACTACGAGCAGTACTTC. Amino acids: CASSYNYEQYF.

The V gene is TRBV5-1, the J gene TRBJ2-3; 14 bases line up with TRBD2. The germline V gene encodes CDR1 SGHRS and CDR2 YFSETQ. This CDR3 spans 15 amino acids. The V segment lost 3 bases and the J segment 5 bases; nucleotides outside the gene matches: 2. Here the CDR3 reads CASSSGLAGVDTQYF. CDR3 coding DNA: TGCGCCAGCAGCTCGGGACTAGCGGGAGTAGATACGCAGTATTTT.

This chain joins TRBV27 and TRBJ2-1; 11 bases fit TRBD2. This CDR3 comprises 14 residues. CDR1 and CDR2 (germline): MNHEY, SMNVEV (reference sequence). V was pared by 8 bases and J by 6 bases, with 6 bases of the junction left unmatched. The CDR3, as DNA: TGTGCCAGCTGCACACTAGCGGGAGTCAATGAGCAGTTCTTC. This translates into CASCTLAGVNEQFF.

V usage is TRBV7-3 and J usage is TRBJ2-5, with D uncertain. Germline V lookup: CDR1 SGHTA, CDR2 FQGTGA. The CDR3 has 13 residues. Trimming shortened V by 5 bases and J by 5 bases, and 12 bases separated the two germline ends. For the CDR3, the DNA is TGTGCCAGCAGCACGCAGGTTGAGGAGACCCAGTACTTC. It yields the protein CASSTQVEETQYF. The variable domain in full, completed from reference TRBV7-3 and TRBJ2-5, reads GAGVSQTPSNKVTEKGKYVELRCDPISGHTALYWYRQSLGQGPEFLIYFQGTGAADDSGLPNDRFFAVRPEGSVSTLKIQRTERGDSAVYLCASSTQVEETQYFGPGTRLLVL.

The chain joins TRBV6-1 to TRBJ2-5; D remains ambiguous. Judging by the DNA end, TRBJ2-7 fits better; the J call may be wrong. The germline V gene has CDR1 MNHNS and CDR2 SASEGT. This CDR3 is built from 10 residues. The chain's CDR3 is CASRVNEQYF. For the CDR3, the DNA is TGTGCCAGCAGGGTGAACGAGCAGTACTTC.

V is TRBV6-1 and J is TRBJ2-1, with 9 bases fitting TRBD2. In germline, CDR1 is MNHNS, CDR2 SASEGT. CDR3 length: 15 residues. V lost 5 bases and J lost 6; bases outside the gene matches: 8. CDR3 DNA sequence: TGTGCCAGCAGTTTTAGCGGGAGTAATGTCAATGAGCAGTTCTTC. This encodes CASSFSGSNVNEQFF.

V is TRBV19 and J is TRBJ2-7; D is possibly TRBD2 (6 bases). The germline gives CDR1 LNHDA, CDR2 SQIVND (reference sequence). The CDR3 contains 13 residues. The V gene lost 5 bases and the J gene lost 3 bases, with 11 bases spanning the gap. CDR3 in amino acids: CASSGREYYEQYF. DNA of the CDR3: TGTGCCAGTAGTGGACGGGAGTACTACGAGCAGTACTTC.